The 5 T cell receptor beta chains below were found in one sample sequenced in a study of T cells in Graves' hyperthyroidism and ophthalmopathy. Amplification of TCR beta CDR3 regions was performed using RNA transcripts as template. TCR CDR3 regions were first amplified by RT-PCR with HTBI primers. TCRdb reprocessed the multiplex PCR reads with MiXCR, giving one entry per CDR3 protein. The sample carries about 570,000 distinct CDR3 sequences, approximately 44% recorded once. Material: peripheral blood or thyroid tissue (not recorded which). The source of these receptors is an adult woman with Graves' disease, either hyperthyroidism or ophthalmopathy (not recorded which).

The rearrangement links TRBV15 to TRBJ1-2, with TRBD1 as a possible D gene (5 bases). Germline-derived CDR1 and CDR2 are LNHNV and YYDKDF (reference sequence). This CDR3 spans 13 amino acids. V shed 11 bases and J shed 4 bases, with 17 bases lying between them. The CDR3, as DNA: TGTGCCCCCGCGGGGCAGGACCTCTATGGCTACACCTTC. It translates to CAPAGQDLYGYTF.

The CDR3 loop reads CATSDPGTGNQHEHF. CDR3 DNA: TGTGCCACCAGTGACCCCGGGACAGGGAATCAACACGAGCATTTT. The V call is TRBV24-1, the J call TRBJ1-5, with TRBD1 matching over 9 bases. The germline V gene has CDR1 KGHDR and CDR2 SFDVKD. V shed 4 bases, J shed 14 bases, and the junction held 14 bases outside the gene matches. The CDR3 contains 15 residues.

This clonotype was observed at least ten times. The chain employs TRBV7-9 and TRBJ2-7, with 7 bases aligning to TRBD1. Trimming at V came to 2 bases and at J to 0 bases, leaving 7 bases not matched to a gene. The length of the CDR3 is 16 residues. Germline V CDR1 and CDR2: SEHNR, FQNEAQ (reference sequence). The DNA of the CDR3 is TGTGCCAGCAGCTTAACTGACAGGGCGGTCTCCTACGAGCAGTACTTC. Its protein product is CASSLTDRAVSYEQYF.

This clonotype was observed at least ten times. The J gene is TRBJ2-2, the V gene TRBV7-9; 8 nucleotides match TRBD2. Germline V lookup: CDR1 SEHNR, CDR2 FQNEAQ (reference sequence). Losses at the gene ends were 0 bases for V and 6 bases for J; bases not matched to a gene: 6. The length of the CDR3 is 16 residues. The CDR3 nucleotides read TGTGCCAGCAGCTTAGCCAGGACTAGCCGATCCGGGGAGCTGTTTTTT. Residues: CASSLARTSRSGELFF.

This rearrangement joins TRBV7-6 to TRBJ1-1; D gene ambiguous. Germline V gene sequence: CDR1 SGHVS, CDR2 FNYEAQ. The CDR3 runs to 12 residues. Trimming stripped 3 bases from V and 7 bases from J, with 9 bases between. This chain's CDR3 is CASSLRAGEAFF. CDR3 nucleotides: TGTGCCAGCAGCTTGAGGGCGGGTGAAGCTTTCTTT. Full variable domain (missing parts from reference TRBV7-6 and TRBJ1-1): GAGVSQSPRYKVTKRGQDVALRCDPISGHVSLYWYRQALGQGPEFLTYFNYEAQQDKSGLPNDRFSAERPEGSISTLTIQRTEQRDSAMYRCASSLRAGEAFFGQGTRLTVV.